This T cell receptor beta chain was observed in a study of vaccination and CD4 T cells after COVID-19. Sample treatment: roughly 10-day PBMC culture with coronavirus spike peptide pools or control peptides (ViraFEST assay). The Oncomine TCR Beta short-read assay sequenced DNA from cultured CD4+ T cells. TCRdb reprocessed the PCR reads via MiXCR and lists one record per CDR3 protein. The data show more than 12,000 distinct CDR3 sequences, about four fifths seen once. The CDR3 extends over 14 amino acids. After removal of 4 bases from V and 6 bases from J, the junction contained 7 bases not matched to a gene. Germline CDR1 reads LGHDT; CDR2 reads YNNKEL (reference sequence). A note on this clonotype: The target antigen is unknown.

The receptor's source is a human donor who received a COVID-19 vaccine. The material was CD4+ T cells from blood, cultured in vitro, obtained after SARS-CoV-2 vaccination. The J gene is TRBJ1-2, the V gene TRBV3-1, with TRBD1 matching over 8 bases. CDR3: CASSPYTGGDGYTF. DNA of the CDR3: TGTGCCAGCAGCCCTTATACAGGGGGGGATGGCTACACCTTC.